The 4 T cell receptor beta chains listed next were all sequenced from one sample in a study of CD8 T cells in Susac syndrome. It was with random hexamers that 0.5 to 1 ug RNA was reverse transcribed. In TCRdb, the immunoSEQ multiplex PCR reads were re-called with MiXCR into one record per CDR3 protein. Altogether just over 150,000 distinct CDR3 sequences are present, around 95% being singletons, with the ten largest covering 0.15%. The sample was CD8+ T cells from PBMCs. Every receptor here comes from a human donor with multiple sclerosis.

The chain combines TRBV12-3 or TRBV12-4 with TRBJ2-7, with D possibly matching TRBD1 (7 bases). V dropped 3 bases and J dropped 2 bases, with 11 bases sitting between them. The CDR3 contains 14 residues. The chain's CDR3 is CASSLGRGAYEQYF. The CDR3 DNA reads as TGTGCCAGCAGTTTGGGCAGGGGGGCCTACGAGCAGTACTTC.

The rearrangement uses TRBV29-1 and TRBJ2-1; 8 bases map to TRBD1. The junction had 8 bases not matched to a gene; V was cut back by 0 bases and J by 7 bases. Looked up from germline, CDR1 is SQVTM and CDR2 is ANQGSEA. This CDR3 has 15 residues. The CDR3 loop is CSVEDRTGLSNEQFF. The CDR3 bases are TGCAGCGTTGAAGATCGGACAGGGCTCAGTAATGAGCAGTTCTTC.

The rearrangement uses TRBV10-2 and TRBJ2-5, with 14 bases fitting TRBD2. Trimming took 3 bases from V and 3 from J; bases not matched to a gene: 6. The CDR3 extends over 17 amino acids. Germline CDR1 is WSHSY and CDR2 is SAAADI. The CDR3, as DNA: TGCGCCAGCAGTGACTACCTGACTAGCGGGGGGGAAGAGACCCAGTACTTC. Protein product: CASSDYLTSGGEETQYF.

J is TRBJ1-1 and V is TRBV20-1; D unresolved. Trimming left V 5 bases short and J 1 base short, with 11 bases between. The CDR3 is made up of 13 amino acids. CDR1 and CDR2 from the germline V gene are DFQATT and SNEGSKA (reference sequence). The CDR3 DNA follows: TGCAGTGCTCTAGACTCGCGGAACACTGAAGCTTTCTTT. This gives the protein CSALDSRNTEAFF.